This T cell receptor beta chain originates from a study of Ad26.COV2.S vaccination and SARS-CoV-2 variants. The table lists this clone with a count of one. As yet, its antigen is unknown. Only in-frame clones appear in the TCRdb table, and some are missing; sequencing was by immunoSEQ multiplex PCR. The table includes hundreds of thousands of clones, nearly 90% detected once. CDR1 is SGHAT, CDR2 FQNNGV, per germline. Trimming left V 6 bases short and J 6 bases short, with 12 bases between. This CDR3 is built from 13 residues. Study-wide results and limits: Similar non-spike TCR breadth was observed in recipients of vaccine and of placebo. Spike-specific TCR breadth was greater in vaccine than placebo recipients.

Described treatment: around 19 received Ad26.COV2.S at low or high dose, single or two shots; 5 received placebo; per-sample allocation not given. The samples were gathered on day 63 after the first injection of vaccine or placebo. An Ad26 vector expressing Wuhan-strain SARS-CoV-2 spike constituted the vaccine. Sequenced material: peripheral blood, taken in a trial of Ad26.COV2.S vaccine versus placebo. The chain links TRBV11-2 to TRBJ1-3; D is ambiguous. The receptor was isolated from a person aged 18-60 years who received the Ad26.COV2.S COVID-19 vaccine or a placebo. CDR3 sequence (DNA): TGTGCCAGCAGATTATGGGAGGCAAACACCATATATTTT. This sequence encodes CASRLWEANTIYF.